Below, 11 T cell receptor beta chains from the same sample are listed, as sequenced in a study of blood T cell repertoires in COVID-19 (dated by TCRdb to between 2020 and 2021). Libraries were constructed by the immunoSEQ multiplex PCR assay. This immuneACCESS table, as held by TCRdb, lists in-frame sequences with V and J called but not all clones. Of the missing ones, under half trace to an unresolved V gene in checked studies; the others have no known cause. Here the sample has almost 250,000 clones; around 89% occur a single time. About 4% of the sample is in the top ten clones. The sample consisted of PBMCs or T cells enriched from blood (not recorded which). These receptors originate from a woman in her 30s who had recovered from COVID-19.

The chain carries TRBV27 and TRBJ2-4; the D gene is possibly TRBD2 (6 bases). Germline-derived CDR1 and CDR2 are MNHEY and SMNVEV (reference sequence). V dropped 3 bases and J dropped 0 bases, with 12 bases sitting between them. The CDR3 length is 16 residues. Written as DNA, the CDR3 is TGTGCCAGCAGTTTTTCGGAGCGGGTAGCCAAAAACATTCAGTACTTC. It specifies CASSFSERVAKNIQYF.

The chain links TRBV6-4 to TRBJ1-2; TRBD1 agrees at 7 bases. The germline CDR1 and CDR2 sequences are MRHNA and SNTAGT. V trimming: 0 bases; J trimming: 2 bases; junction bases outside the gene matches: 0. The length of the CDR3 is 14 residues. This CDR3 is CASSDSTGNYGYTF. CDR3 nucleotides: TGTGCCAGCAGTGACTCGACAGGGAACTATGGCTACACCTTC.

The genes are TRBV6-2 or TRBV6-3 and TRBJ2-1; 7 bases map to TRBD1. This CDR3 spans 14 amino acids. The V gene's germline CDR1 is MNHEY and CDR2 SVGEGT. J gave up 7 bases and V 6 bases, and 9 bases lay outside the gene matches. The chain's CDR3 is CASSPLDRANEQFF. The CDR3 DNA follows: TGTGCCAGCAGCCCCCTCGACAGGGCGAATGAGCAGTTCTTC.

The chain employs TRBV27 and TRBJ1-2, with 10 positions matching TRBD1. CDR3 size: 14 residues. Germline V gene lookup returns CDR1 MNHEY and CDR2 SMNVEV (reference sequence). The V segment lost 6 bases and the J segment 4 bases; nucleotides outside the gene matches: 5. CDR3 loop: CASRSTGGAYGYTF. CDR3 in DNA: TGTGCCAGCAGATCGACAGGGGGCGCCTATGGCTACACCTTC.

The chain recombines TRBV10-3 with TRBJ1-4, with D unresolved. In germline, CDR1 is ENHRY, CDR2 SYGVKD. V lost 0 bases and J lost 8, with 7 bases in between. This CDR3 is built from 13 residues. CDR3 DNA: TGTGCCATCAGTGAGTCGAGGGAGGAAAAACTGTTTTTT. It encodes CAISESREEKLFF.

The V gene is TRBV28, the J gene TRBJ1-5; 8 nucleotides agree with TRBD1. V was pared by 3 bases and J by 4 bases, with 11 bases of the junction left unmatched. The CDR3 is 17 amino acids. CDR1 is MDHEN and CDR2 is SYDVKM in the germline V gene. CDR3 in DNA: TGTGCCAGCAGTTTTGAAACAGGGGGTAGGAAAAATCAGCCCCAGCATTTT. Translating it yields CASSFETGGRKNQPQHF.

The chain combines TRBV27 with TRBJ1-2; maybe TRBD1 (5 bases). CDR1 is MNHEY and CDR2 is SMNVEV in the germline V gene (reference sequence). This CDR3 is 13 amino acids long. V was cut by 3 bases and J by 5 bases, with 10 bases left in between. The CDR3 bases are TGTGCCAGCAGTTTTGGGGGGAGGTATGGCTACACCTTC. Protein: CASSFGGRYGYTF.

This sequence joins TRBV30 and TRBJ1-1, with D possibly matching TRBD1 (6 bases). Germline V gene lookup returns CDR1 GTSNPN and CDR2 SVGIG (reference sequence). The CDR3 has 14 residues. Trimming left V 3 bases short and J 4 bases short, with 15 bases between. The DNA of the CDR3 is TGTGCCTGGAGGGACAGATTGTTGGTCACTGAAGCTTTCTTT. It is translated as CAWRDRLLVTEAFF.

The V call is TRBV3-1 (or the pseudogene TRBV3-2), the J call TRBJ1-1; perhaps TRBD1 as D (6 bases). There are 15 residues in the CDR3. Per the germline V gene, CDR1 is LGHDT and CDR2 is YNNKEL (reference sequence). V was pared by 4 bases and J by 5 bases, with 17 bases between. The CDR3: CASSLQGVPPTEAFF. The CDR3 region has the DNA TGTGCCAGCAGCCTACAGGGTGTACCCCCAACTGAAGCTTTCTTT.

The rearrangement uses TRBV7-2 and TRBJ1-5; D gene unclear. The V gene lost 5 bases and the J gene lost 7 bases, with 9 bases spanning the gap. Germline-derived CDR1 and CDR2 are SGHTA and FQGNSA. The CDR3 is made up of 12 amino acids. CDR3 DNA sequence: TGTGCCAGCAGCCCCCCGGGACAGCCCCAGCATTTT. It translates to CASSPPGQPQHF.

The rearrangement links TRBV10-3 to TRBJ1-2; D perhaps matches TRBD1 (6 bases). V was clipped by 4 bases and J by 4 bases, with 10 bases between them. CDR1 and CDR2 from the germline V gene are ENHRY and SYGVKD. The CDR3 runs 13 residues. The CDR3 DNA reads TGTGCCATCAGTGCGACAGGAGGCTATGGCTACACCTTC. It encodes CAISATGGYGYTF.